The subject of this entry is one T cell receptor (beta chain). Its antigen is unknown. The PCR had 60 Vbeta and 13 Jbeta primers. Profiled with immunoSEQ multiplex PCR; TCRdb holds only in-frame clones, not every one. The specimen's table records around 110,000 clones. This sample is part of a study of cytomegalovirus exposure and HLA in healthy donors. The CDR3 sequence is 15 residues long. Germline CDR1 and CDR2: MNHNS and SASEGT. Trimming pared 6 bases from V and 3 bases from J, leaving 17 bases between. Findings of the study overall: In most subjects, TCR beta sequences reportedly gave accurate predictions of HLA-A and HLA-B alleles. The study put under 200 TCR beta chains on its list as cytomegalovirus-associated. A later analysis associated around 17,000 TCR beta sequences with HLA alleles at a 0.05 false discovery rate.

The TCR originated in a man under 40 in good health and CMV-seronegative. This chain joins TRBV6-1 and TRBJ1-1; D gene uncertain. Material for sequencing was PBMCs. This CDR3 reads CASSPLGGMDTEAFF. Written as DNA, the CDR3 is TGTGCCAGCAGCCCCCTGGGAGGGATGGACACTGAAGCTTTCTTT.